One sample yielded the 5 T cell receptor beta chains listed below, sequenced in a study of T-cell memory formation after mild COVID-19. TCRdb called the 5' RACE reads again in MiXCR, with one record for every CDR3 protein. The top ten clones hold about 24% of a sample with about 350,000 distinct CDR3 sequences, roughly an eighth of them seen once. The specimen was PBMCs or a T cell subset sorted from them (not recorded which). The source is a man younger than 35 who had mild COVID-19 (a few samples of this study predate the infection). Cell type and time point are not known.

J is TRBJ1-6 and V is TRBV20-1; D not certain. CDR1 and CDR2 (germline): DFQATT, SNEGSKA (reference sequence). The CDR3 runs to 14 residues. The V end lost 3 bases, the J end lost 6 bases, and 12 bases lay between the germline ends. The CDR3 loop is CSAREMRFNSPLHF. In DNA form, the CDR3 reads TGCAGTGCTAGGGAGATGCGATTTAATTCACCCCTCCACTTT.

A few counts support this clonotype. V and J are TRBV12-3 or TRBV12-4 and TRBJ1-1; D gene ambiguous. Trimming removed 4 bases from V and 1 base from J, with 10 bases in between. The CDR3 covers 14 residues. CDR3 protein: CASSYTQENTEAFF. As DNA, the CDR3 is TGTGCCAGCAGTTACACGCAGGAGAACACTGAAGCTTTCTTT.

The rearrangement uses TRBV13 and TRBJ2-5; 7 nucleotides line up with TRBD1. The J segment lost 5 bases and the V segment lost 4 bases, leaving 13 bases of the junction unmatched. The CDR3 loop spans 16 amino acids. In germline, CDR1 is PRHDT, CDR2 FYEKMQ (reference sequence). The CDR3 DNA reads TGTGCCAGCAGCTCCCGAGAGACAGGGATATGGGAGACCCAGTACTTC. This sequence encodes CASSSRETGIWETQYF.

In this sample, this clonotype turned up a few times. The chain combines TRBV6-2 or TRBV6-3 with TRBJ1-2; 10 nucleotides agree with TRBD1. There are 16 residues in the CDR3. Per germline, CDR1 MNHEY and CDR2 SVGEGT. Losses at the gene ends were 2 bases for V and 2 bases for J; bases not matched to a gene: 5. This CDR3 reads CASSYAPGQGNYGYTF. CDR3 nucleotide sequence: TGTGCCAGCAGTTACGCCCCGGGACAGGGGAACTATGGCTACACCTTC.

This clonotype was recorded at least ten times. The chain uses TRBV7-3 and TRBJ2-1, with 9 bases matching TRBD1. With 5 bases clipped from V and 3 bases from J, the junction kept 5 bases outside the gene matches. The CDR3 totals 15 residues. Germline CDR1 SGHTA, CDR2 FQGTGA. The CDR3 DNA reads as TGTGCCAGCAGCCTGACAGGGGGACTCTACAATGAGCAGTTCTTC. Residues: CASSLTGGLYNEQFF.